This TCR beta chain emerged from a study of shared clonotypes between healthy human individuals. About the research overall: Plates per donor: three CD4 naive, three CD4 memory, two CD8 naive, one CD8 memory.

A deep-level run was used for the assay. Methods used by the authors: Junction-only sequences without quality scores were provided by ImmunoSEQ, so filtering was different. Method: immunoSEQ multiplex PCR; TCRdb's copy keeps in-frame clones and lacks some. The V and J calls and clone size come from that table; D and trimming were worked out from the DNA. The repertoire has around 610,000 clones, roughly 95% of them found once; the top ten carry about 0.11%. The germline V gene has CDR1 LNHDA and CDR2 SQIVND (reference sequence). The J segment lost 6 bases and the V segment lost 3 bases, leaving 7 bases of the junction unmatched. This CDR3 has 15 amino acids. As defined, naive CD8 cells were CD45RO-negative and positively selected for CCR7, with terminally differentiated effector memory CD45RA+ cells excluded.

The receptor was isolated from a woman in her 30s in good health. The sequenced material came from naive CD8+ T cells sorted from blood. The chain couples TRBV19 to TRBJ1-1; 10 bases line up with TRBD1. The CDR3 spells CASSIGTGVWAEAFF. CDR3 nucleotides: TGTGCCAGTAGTATCGGGACAGGGGTTTGGGCTGAAGCTTTCTTT.